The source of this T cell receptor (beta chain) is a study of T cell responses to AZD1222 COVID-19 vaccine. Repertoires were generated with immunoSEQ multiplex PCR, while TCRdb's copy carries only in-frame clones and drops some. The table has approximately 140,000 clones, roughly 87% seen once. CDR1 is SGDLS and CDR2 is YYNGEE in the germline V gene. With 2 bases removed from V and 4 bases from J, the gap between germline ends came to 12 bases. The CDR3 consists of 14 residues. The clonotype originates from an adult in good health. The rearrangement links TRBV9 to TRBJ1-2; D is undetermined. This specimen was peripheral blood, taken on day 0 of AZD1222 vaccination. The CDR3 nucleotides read TGTGCCAGCAGCGTCGACGAGGGAGTCTATGGCTACACCTTC. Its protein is CASSVDEGVYGYTF.